The 18 T cell receptor beta chains presented below share a single source sample, sequenced in a study of T cells in Graves' hyperthyroidism and ophthalmopathy. Amplification yielded TCR beta CDR3 regions, with RNA transcripts as the source. HTBI primers were used for first-round RT-PCR of the TCR CDR3. Each CDR3 protein gets one entry after TCRdb re-called the multiplex PCR reads with MiXCR. The table includes hundreds of thousands of distinct CDR3 sequences, roughly an eighth detected once. What was sequenced was blood. The receptor source for this set is a woman under 30 with Graves' hyperthyroidism.

The chain has TRBV19 and TRBJ1-1; D ambiguous. Per the germline V gene, CDR1 is LNHDA and CDR2 is SQIVND (reference sequence). Trimming stripped 5 bases from V and 4 bases from J, with 14 bases between. The CDR3 consists of 14 residues. CDR3 DNA: TGTGCCAGTAGTTTTCTGGGAGCCCTCACTGAAGCTTTCTTT. Its translation: CASSFLGALTEAFF.

The table lists this clonotype with many counts. The rearrangement links TRBV28 to TRBJ1-5; no clear D gene. Looked up from germline, CDR1 is MDHEN and CDR2 is SYDVKM. V was cut by 6 bases and J by 0 bases, with 12 bases left in between. The CDR3 runs to 15 residues. The CDR3 nucleotides read TGTGCCAGCAGATCCGATAAGGATAGCAATCAGCCCCAGCATTTT. Encoded protein: CASRSDKDSNQPQHF.

V and J are TRBV10-3 and TRBJ2-7, with 9 bases identical to TRBD1. The CDR3 loop spans 13 amino acids. Germline values: CDR1 ENHRY, CDR2 SYGVKD. The J segment lost 4 bases and the V segment lost 9 bases, leaving 7 bases of the junction unmatched. CDR3 sequence: CAIRRDREYEQYF. Written as DNA, the CDR3 is TGTGCCATACGCCGGGACAGGGAATACGAGCAGTACTTC.

The chain recombines TRBV5-1 with TRBJ2-7; 7 bases align to TRBD1. The trim removed 2 bases at V and 0 bases at J, leaving 11 bases unmatched. From germline, CDR1 is SGHRS and CDR2 YFSETQ. The CDR3 extends over 17 amino acids. CDR3 nucleotides: TGCGCCAGCAGCTTAGGACCCCAGGGGGACGGCTCCTACGAGCAGTACTTC. It translates to CASSLGPQGDGSYEQYF. The variable domain in full, with the rest retrieved from reference TRBV5-1 and TRBJ2-7, is KAGVTQTPRYLIKTRGQQVTLSCSPISGHRSVSWYQQTPGQGLQFLFEYFSETQRNKGNFPGRFSGRQFSNSRSEMNVSTLELGDSALYLCASSLGPQGDGSYEQYFGPGTRLTVT.

This clonotype occurred many times. The J gene is TRBJ1-1, the V gene TRBV2; D might be TRBD1 (6 bases). CDR1 and CDR2 (germline): SNHLY, FYNNEI. The ends were cut back, 8 bases at V and 1 base at J, with 14 bases in the middle. The CDR3 runs to 14 residues. CDR3 sequence (DNA): TGTGCCAGCGCCTTAGACAGGCCGAACACTGAAGCTTTCTTT. Translation gives CASALDRPNTEAFF.

CDR3 nucleotide sequence: TGTGCCATCAGTGAGTCTTTCGGGGCGGCCACTGAAGCTTTCTTT. This sequence encodes CAISESFGAATEAFF. The genes are TRBV10-3 and TRBJ1-1, with a weak D call TRBD1 (5 bases). This CDR3 comprises 15 residues. V was trimmed by 0 bases and J by 4 bases, leaving 12 bases between them. The germline CDR1 and CDR2 sequences are ENHRY and SYGVKD.

The chain links TRBV20-1 to TRBJ2-7; D is possibly TRBD2 (5 bases). Looked up from germline, CDR1 is DFQATT and CDR2 is SNEGSKA (reference sequence). The CDR3 length is 15 residues. V was pared by 6 bases and J by 2 bases, with 20 bases between. The CDR3 bases are TGCAGTGCCCGAGGGAGAGTAGCGCTTACCTACGAGCAGTACTTC. Translating it yields CSARGRVALTYEQYF.

The V gene is TRBV3-1, the J gene TRBJ1-1, with a possible D match to TRBD1 (5 bases). This CDR3 is 16 amino acids long. V was shortened by 3 bases and J by 1 base, with 15 bases between the two germline ends. Germline V lookup: CDR1 LGHDT, CDR2 YNNKEL (reference sequence). The CDR3: CASSQQDEGSNTEAFF. The CDR3 nucleotides read TGTGCCAGCAGCCAGCAAGACGAGGGGTCGAACACTGAAGCTTTCTTT.

The sample holds many counts of this clonotype. The chain couples TRBV19 to TRBJ2-3; D ambiguous. The V end was cut by 3 bases, the J end by 0 bases, with 13 bases between. CDR1 is LNHDA, CDR2 SQIVND, per germline (reference sequence). The CDR3 extends over 16 amino acids. The CDR3, as DNA: TGTGCCAGTAGTATGTTTCAGGCACTCAGCACAGATACGCAGTATTTT. This gives the protein CASSMFQALSTDTQYF. The variable domain in full, completed from reference TRBV19 and TRBJ2-3, reads DGGITQSPKYLFRKEGQNVTLSCEQNLNHDAMYWYRQDPGQGLRLIYYSQIVNDFQKGDIAEGYSVSREKKESFPLTVTSAQKNPTAFYLCASSMFQALSTDTQYFGPGTRLTVL.

The chain recombines TRBV6-2 or TRBV6-3 with TRBJ1-6; D is perhaps TRBD1 (5 bases). Germline CDR1 and CDR2: MNHEY and SVGEGT. CDR3 size: 17 residues. V lost 0 bases to trimming and J lost 7 bases, with 16 bases between them. Here the CDR3 DNA reads TGTGCCAGCAGTTACTCCCCGGGGCCGAGTGGGAATTCACCCCTCCACTTT. Protein sequence: CASSYSPGPSGNSPLHF.

The chain combines TRBV10-3 with TRBJ2-5; D is possibly TRBD2 (7 bases). The CDR3 has 16 amino acids. V lost 0 bases and J 5 bases, leaving 16 bases between the germline ends. CDR1 is ENHRY, CDR2 SYGVKD, per germline. CDR3: CAISESAGASRETQYF. The CDR3 region has the DNA TGTGCCATCAGTGAGTCGGCGGGGGCATCAAGGGAGACCCAGTACTTC.

This clonotype came up many times. The chain is built from TRBV6-1 and TRBJ1-2, with a tentative D call TRBD1 (5 bases). The CDR3 sequence is 13 residues long. Between the trimmed V and J ends, which lost 8 bases and 5 bases, there was a span of 15 bases. Germline V gene data show CDR1 as MNHNS and CDR2 as SASEGT. The CDR3 DNA reads TGTGCCAGCTGTAAGGAGGGACTTTATGGCTACACCTTC. It encodes CASCKEGLYGYTF.

This chain joins TRBV5-1 and TRBJ2-3; 9 bases are shared with TRBD1. CDR1 is SGHRS, CDR2 YFSETQ, per germline. The trim removed 5 bases at V and 1 base at J, leaving 11 bases unmatched. The CDR3 has 17 amino acids. CDR3 sequence reads: CASRQNRGPLGTDTQYF. The DNA of the CDR3 is TGCGCCAGCAGACAAAACAGGGGGCCTCTTGGCACAGATACGCAGTATTTT.

Of note for this clonotype: Just one base apart from a much larger clone, this may be a read error. This sequence joins TRBV15 and TRBJ2-1; possibly TRBD2 for D (6 bases). From germline, CDR1 is LNHNV and CDR2 YYDKDF (reference sequence). The V and J ends lost 0 bases and 12 bases respectively, with 15 bases between them. This CDR3 contains 14 residues. The CDR3 sequence: CATSRDGTGVGQFF. The CDR3 DNA reads TGTGCCACCAGCAGAGATGGGACGGGAGTAGGGCAGTTCTTC.

This clonotype was recorded many times. The V and J genes are TRBV6-2 or TRBV6-3 and TRBJ2-2, with D possibly being TRBD1 (6 bases). Trimming took 6 bases from V and 3 from J, leaving 14 bases between them. The germline V gene encodes CDR1 MNHEY and CDR2 SVGEGT. This CDR3 spans 15 amino acids. CDR3 region: CASSPTGSDTGELFF. The CDR3 nucleotides are TGTGCCAGCAGCCCAACAGGGTCGGACACCGGGGAGCTGTTTTTT.

This clonotype was detected many times. The CDR3 loop reads CASSSFQGLGYTF. In DNA form, the CDR3 reads TGTGCCAGCAGTTCGTTTCAGGGACTTGGCTACACCTTC. The chain employs TRBV6-1 and TRBJ1-2, with D possibly being TRBD1 (5 bases). Trimming shortened V by 5 bases and J by 7 bases, and 14 bases separated the two germline ends. Germline loops: CDR1 MNHNS, CDR2 SASEGT. The CDR3 is 13 amino acids.

This clonotype was counted many times. The J gene is TRBJ2-3, the V gene TRBV28, with D unresolved. CDR3 length: 11 residues. The germline CDR1 and CDR2 sequences are MDHEN and SYDVKM. V was clipped by 11 bases and J by 5 bases, with 11 bases between them. The CDR3 DNA reads TGTGCCTACCAGACCCAAGATACGCAGTATTTT. This sequence encodes CAYQTQDTQYF.

The chain links TRBV28 to TRBJ2-1; 8 nucleotides line up with TRBD2. The ends lost 4 bases at V and 5 bases at J; junction bases unmatched: 13. CDR3 length equals 17 residues. CDR1 MDHEN and CDR2 SYDVKM come from the germline V gene. The CDR3 reads CASSSPSLAGQDNEQFF. The CDR3, as DNA: TGTGCCAGCAGTTCCCCTAGTTTAGCGGGACAAGACAATGAGCAGTTCTTC.